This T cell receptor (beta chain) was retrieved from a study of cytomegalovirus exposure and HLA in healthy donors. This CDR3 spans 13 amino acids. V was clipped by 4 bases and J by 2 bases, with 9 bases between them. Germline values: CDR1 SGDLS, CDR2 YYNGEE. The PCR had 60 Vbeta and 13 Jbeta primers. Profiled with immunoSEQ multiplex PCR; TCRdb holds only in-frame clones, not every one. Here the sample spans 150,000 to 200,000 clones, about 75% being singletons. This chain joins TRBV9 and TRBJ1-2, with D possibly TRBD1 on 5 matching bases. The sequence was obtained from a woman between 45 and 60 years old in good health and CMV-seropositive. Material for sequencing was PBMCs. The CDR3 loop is CASSSPGNYGYTF. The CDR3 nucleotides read TGTGCCAGCAGCAGTCCAGGGAACTATGGCTACACCTTC. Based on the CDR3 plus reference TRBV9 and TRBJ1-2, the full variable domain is DSGVTQTPKHLITATGQRVTLRCSPRSGDLSVYWYQQSLDQGLQFLIQYYNGEERAKGNILERFSAQQFPDLHSELNLSSLELGDSALYFCASSSPGNYGYTFGSGTRLTVV.